Below, 10 T cell receptor beta chains from the same sample are listed, as sequenced in a study of T cells in narcolepsy. Clones were sequenced by immunoSEQ multiplex PCR, and TCRdb holds only the in-frame ones, with some missing. The table has about 30,000 clones, around 83% seen once; the top ten hold approximately 2.5%. The sequenced material came from CD45RA- memory CD4+ T cells from PBMCs. All receptors come from a human donor with narcolepsy.

The chain has TRBV10-3 and TRBJ2-7, with 7 bases matching TRBD2. The CDR3 runs to 15 residues. With V trimmed by 2 bases and J by 3 bases, 7 bases remained unmatched. Germline assignment: CDR1 ENHRY and CDR2 SYGVKD. The CDR3 protein is CAISEGGLGSYEQYF. The DNA for the CDR3 is TGTGCCATCAGTGAGGGTGGACTAGGAAGCTACGAGCAGTACTTC.

The J gene is TRBJ2-7, the V gene TRBV19; 7 positions agree with TRBD1. Germline CDR1 reads LNHDA; CDR2 reads SQIVND (reference sequence). Trimming at V came to 3 bases and at J to 4 bases, leaving 6 bases not matched to a gene. The CDR3 covers 14 residues. In DNA, the CDR3 is TGTGCCAGTAGTATCCGCAGGGGGTGGTACGAGCAGTACTTC. Encoded protein: CASSIRRGWYEQYF.

V and J are TRBV9 and TRBJ1-5, with D tentatively TRBD1 (5 bases). CDR1 and CDR2 (germline): SGDLS, YYNGEE. V gave up 1 base and J gave up 6 bases, with 14 bases separating them. CDR3 length equals 15 residues. CDR3 nucleotide sequence: TGTGCCAGCAGCGTACGGAGGGGAATAGGTCAGCCCCAGCATTTT. As protein: CASSVRRGIGQPQHF.

This sequence joins TRBV19 and TRBJ1-2; D is perhaps TRBD1 (5 bases). V lost 4 bases, J lost 3 bases, and 9 bases lay in between. CDR1 LNHDA and CDR2 SQIVND come from the germline V gene (reference sequence). The CDR3 extends over 13 amino acids. Here the CDR3 DNA reads TGTGCCAGTAGTAGGGACGGAGACTATGGCTACACCTTC. Amino acids: CASSRDGDYGYTF.

V usage is TRBV4-1 and J usage is TRBJ1-5; 7 nucleotides line up with TRBD1. V lost 1 base to trimming and J lost 3 bases; unmatched junction nucleotides: 9. CDR1 is MGHRA, CDR2 YSYEKL, per germline. CDR3 length: 17 residues. The CDR3 loop reads CASSQVLATGYNQPQHF. The CDR3 DNA is TGCGCCAGCAGCCAAGTCCTCGCGACAGGGTACAATCAGCCCCAGCATTTT.

The J gene is TRBJ1-6, the V gene TRBV13; D gene ambiguous. CDR3 size: 20 residues. From germline, CDR1 is PRHDT and CDR2 FYEKMQ (reference sequence). The V and J ends lost 4 bases and 0 bases respectively, with 22 bases between them. The DNA for the CDR3 is TGTGCCAGCAGCTCATATTTCGACGCAGACAAGAGCTCCTATAATTCACCCCTCCACTTT. It translates to CASSSYFDADKSSYNSPLHF.

This chain connects TRBV2 to TRBJ2-2; D call uncertain. The CDR3 covers 12 residues. Germline V gene lookup returns CDR1 SNHLY and CDR2 FYNNEI. Trimming pared 6 bases from V and 5 bases from J, leaving 7 bases between. The DNA of the CDR3 is TGTGCCAGCAGCCCTGGGACCGGGGAGCTGTTTTTT. Protein: CASSPGTGELFF. Together with reference TRBV2 and TRBJ2-2, the CDR3 gives the full variable domain: EPEVTQTPSHQVTQMGQEVILRCVPISNHLYFYWYRQILGQKVEFLVSFYNNEISEKSEIFDDQFSVERPDGSNFTLKIRSTKLEDSAMYFCASSPGTGELFFGEGSRLTVL.

This chain connects TRBV5-1 to TRBJ2-1; 9 nucleotides align to TRBD2. CDR1 SGHRS and CDR2 YFSETQ come from the germline V gene. The CDR3 length is 16 residues. V was pared by 0 bases and J by 8 bases, with 9 bases of the junction left unmatched. CDR3 protein: CASSLAGRAGGHEQFF. In DNA form, the CDR3 reads TGCGCCAGCAGCTTGGCCGGGCGAGCGGGGGGTCATGAGCAGTTCTTC. Full variable domain (remainder filled in from reference TRBV5-1 and TRBJ2-1): KAGVTQTPRYLIKTRGQQVTLSCSPISGHRSVSWYQQTPGQGLQFLFEYFSETQRNKGNFPGRFSGRQFSNSRSEMNVSTLELGDSALYLCASSLAGRAGGHEQFFGPGTRLTVL.

V gene TRBV5-1 combines with J gene TRBJ1-2; D ambiguous. Trimming pared 1 base from V and 3 bases from J, leaving 10 bases between. Germline lookup yields CDR1 SGHRS and CDR2 YFSETQ. The CDR3 loop spans 14 amino acids. The CDR3 DNA reads as TGCGCCAGCAGCTTGTCGACCCGGGACTATGGCTACACCTTC. It yields the protein CASSLSTRDYGYTF. The variable domain in full, with the rest retrieved from reference TRBV5-1 and TRBJ1-2, is KAGVTQTPRYLIKTRGQQVTLSCSPISGHRSVSWYQQTPGQGLQFLFEYFSETQRNKGNFPGRFSGRQFSNSRSEMNVSTLELGDSALYLCASSLSTRDYGYTFGSGTRLTVV.

The chain joins TRBV6-1 to TRBJ2-7; tentatively, D is TRBD2 (6 bases). V lost 2 bases to trimming and J lost 3 bases, with 11 bases between them. CDR3 length: 14 amino acids. Germline CDR1 MNHNS, CDR2 SASEGT. CDR3 loop: CASSERGGFYEQYF. The CDR3, as DNA: TGTGCCAGCAGTGAAAGAGGAGGGTTCTACGAGCAGTACTTC.